These T cell receptor beta chains were read from a single sample in a study of PD-1 blockade in classical Hodgkin lymphoma. The repertoire was sequenced with immunoSEQ multiplex PCR; TCRdb's copy has only in-frame clones and lacks some. The sample records roughly 150,000 clones, approximately 81% being singletons. This specimen consisted of peripheral blood mononuclear cells (PBMCs), obtained before the second cycle of nivolumab. Receptors were obtained from a human donor with classical Hodgkin lymphoma. CDR3s include the opening cysteine and the closing phenylalanine or tryptophan. The D gene is left open where the match is weak. Clone size, where shown, is once, few, many, or a class for clones that have expanded.

clone_size j_call d_call v_call cdr3_aa cdr3_nt
- TRBJ1-1 - TRBV6-5 CASSYYGAEAFF TGTGCCAGCAGTTACTACGGTGCTGAAGCTTTCTTT
- TRBJ2-5 TRBD2 TRBV27 CASKLSGTSGTQYF TGTGCCAGCAAATTGAGTGGGACTAGCGGGACCCAGTACTTC
- TRBJ2-5 - TRBV27 CASSLAREETQYF TGTGCCAGCAGTTTAGCCAGGGAAGAGACCCAGTACTTC
- TRBJ1-3 - TRBV28 CASSTRIHSGNTIYF TGTGCCAGCAGCACGCGCATACACTCTGGAAACACCATATATTTT
- TRBJ1-2 TRBD1 TRBV27 CASSLGQGAIPNYGYTF TGTGCCAGCAGTTTGGGGCAGGGGGCTATACCTAACTATGGCTACACCTTC
- TRBJ2-3 - TRBV27 CASSYFYSTDTQYF TGTGCCAGCAGTTACTTTTATAGCACAGATACGCAGTATTTT
- TRBJ2-1 - TRBV6-6 CASSYSRGSSYNEQFF TGTGCCAGCAGTTACTCTAGGGGTAGTTCCTACAATGAGCAGTTCTTC
once TRBJ2-5 TRBD1 TRBV25-1 CASSPDRGPQETQYF TGTGCCAGCAGTCCAGACAGGGGGCCCCAAGAGACCCAGTACTTC
- TRBJ1-5 - TRBV6-1 CASSEASRQPQHF TGTGCCAGCAGTGAAGCTAGCCGCCAGCCCCAGCATTTT
- TRBJ1-1 TRBD1 TRBV4-1 CASSSGQYTEAFF TGCGCCAGCAGCTCGGGACAGTACACTGAAGCTTTCTTT
- TRBJ2-1 - TRBV9 CASSTSAGSPFEQFF TGTGCCAGCAGCACCTCCGCGGGGAGCCCATTTGAGCAGTTCTTC
once TRBJ2-7 - TRBV27 CASSPLYEQYF TGTGCCAGCAGTCCCCTCTACGAGCAGTACTTC
once TRBJ2-3 - TRBV11-2 CASSPADTQYF TGTGCCAGCAGCCCTGCGGATACGCAGTATTTT
- TRBJ2-5 - TRBV9 CASSARVGETQYF TGTGCCAGCAGCGCCCGGGTAGGGGAGACCCAGTACTTC
- TRBJ2-7 - TRBV18 CASSPQGRTYEQYF TGTGCCAGCTCACCACAGGGTCGGACCTACGAGCAGTACTTC
few TRBJ1-2 - TRBV6-5 CASSRYRGQNYGYTF TGTGCCAGCAGTCGTTACCGCGGACAGAACTATGGCTACACCTTC
- TRBJ2-7 - TRBV5-4 CASSFQGYEQYF TGTGCCAGCAGCTTCCAGGGTTACGAGCAGTACTTC
- TRBJ1-6 - TRBV2 CASRTLGNSPLHF TGTGCCAGCAGGACCCTGGGGAATTCACCCCTCCACTTT
- TRBJ2-7 - TRBV5-6 CASNRGGGQTVLEQYF TGTGCCAGCAACCGCGGCGGGGGACAGACCGTCCTCGAGCAGTACTTC
- TRBJ1-4 - TRBV7-8 CASSGGPANEKLFF TGTGCCAGCTCGGGGGGGCCAGCTAATGAAAAACTGTTTTTT
- TRBJ2-7 - TRBV18 CASSRAGGVHEQYF TGTGCCAGCTCACGGGCTGGAGGGGTCCACGAGCAGTACTTC
- TRBJ2-1 TRBD2 TRBV19 CASSIRGGRDNEQFF TGTGCCAGTAGTATTCGTGGCGGGAGGGACAATGAGCAGTTCTTC
- TRBJ2-2 TRBD2 TRBV25-1 CASSDSGGAGTGELFF TGTGCCAGCAGTGACAGCGGGGGGGCGGGCACCGGGGAGCTGTTTTTT
few TRBJ1-5 - TRBV25-1 CASSESYQPQHF TGTGCCAGCAGTGAATCGTATCAGCCCCAGCATTTT
- TRBJ1-5 - TRBV19 CASSNNRVGNQPQHF TGTGCCAGTAGTAATAACAGGGTTGGAAATCAGCCCCAGCATTTT
- TRBJ2-2 - TRBV18 CASRQSSNTGELFF TGTGCCAGCCGGCAGTCCTCGAACACCGGGGAGCTGTTTTTT
- TRBJ2-3 - TRBV13 CASSLQRAGSFADTQYF TGTGCCAGCAGCTTACAAAGGGCAGGTTCGTTCGCAGATACGCAGTATTTT
- TRBJ1-3 - TRBV5-6 CASSFGGHSTGNTIYF TGTGCCAGCAGCTTCGGGGGCCACTCTACTGGAAACACCATATATTTT
- TRBJ1-3 TRBD1 TRBV4-2 CASSQDGTGGNTIYF TGTGCCAGCAGCCAAGATGGGACAGGGGGAAACACCATATATTTT
few TRBJ2-3 - TRBV5-1 CASSLRVQGRTDTQYF TGCGCCAGCAGCTTGAGGGTACAGGGGAGGACAGATACGCAGTATTTT
- TRBJ2-5 - TRBV6-5 CASRITGVGEETQYF TGTGCCAGCAGGATCACGGGGGTCGGAGAAGAGACCCAGTACTTC
- TRBJ2-5 - TRBV7-3 CASSLGVQETQYF TGTGCCAGCAGCCTAGGAGTACAAGAGACCCAGTACTTC
once TRBJ2-3 - TRBV19 CASSKGGFTDTQYF TGTGCCAGTAGTAAGGGGGGATTTACAGATACGCAGTATTTT
- TRBJ2-7 - TRBV6-5 CASSSDRLVEQYF TGTGCCAGCAGTTCCGACAGGCTAGTCGAGCAGTACTTC
- TRBJ2-1 - TRBV5-1 CASSFLALSSYNEQFF TGCGCCAGCAGCTTTTTGGCGCTGTCCTCCTACAATGAGCAGTTCTTC
many TRBJ1-1 - TRBV6-7 CAPRENTEAFF TGCGCCCCCAGGGAGAACACTGAAGCTTTCTTT
few TRBJ2-3 - TRBV5-5 CASSLVGKDTQYF TGTGCCAGCAGCTTGGTTGGGAAGGATACGCAGTATTTT